This T cell receptor (beta chain) was captured by sequencing in a study of T cells after yellow fever vaccination. Germline lookup yields CDR1 LGHNA and CDR2 YSLEER. Trimming pared 3 bases from V and 0 bases from J, leaving 14 bases between. The CDR3 runs to 16 residues. TCRdb analysed the 5' RACE reads with MiXCR anew, one entry per CDR3 protein. The sample shows about 350,000 distinct CDR3 sequences, around 8.1% of them seen only once. The source of this sequence is a man younger than 30 who received the YFV17D yellow fever vaccine. The source was PBMCs, collected 35 to 50 days after the first yellow fever vaccination. This chain connects TRBV4-3 to TRBJ2-5; D ambiguous. DNA for the CDR3: TGCGCCAGCAGCCAGACAATGGGCCGGTACCAAGAGACCCAGTACTTC. This sequence encodes CASSQTMGRYQETQYF.